A single sample gave rise to the 31 T cell receptor beta chains below, sequenced in a study of Graves' ophthalmopathy and Graves' hyperthyroidism. The TCR beta CDR3 regions underwent amplification from RNA transcripts. HTBI primers primed a first-round RT-PCR, and a second-round multiplex PCR followed. MiXCR was run by TCRdb on the multiplex PCR reads, yielding one entry per CDR3 protein. The repertoire holds fewer than 650,000 distinct CDR3 sequences, 22% seen once, with 7.1% in the top ten. Sequenced: peripheral blood. The receptor source for this set is a woman between 18 and 29 years old with stable Graves' hyperthyroidism. Some clones in this sample may be carry-over from other donors' samples.

V usage is TRBV5-1 and J usage is TRBJ1-1; D gene unclear. V shed 4 bases and J shed 4 bases, with 17 bases lying between them. Germline loops: CDR1 SGHRS, CDR2 YFSETQ. The CDR3 runs to 15 residues. CDR3 bases: TGCGCCAGCAGCCCACGTGGAGGGTCGGCCACTGAAGCTTTCTTT. This translates into CASSPRGGSATEAFF.

This clonotype was seen ten or more times. A read error may explain this, as a much larger clone is one base away. This chain uses TRBV9 with TRBJ1-1; D is ambiguous. V lost 1 base and J 0 bases, leaving 4 bases between the germline ends. Germline-derived CDR1 and CDR2 are SGDLS and YYNGEE. The CDR3 totals 13 residues. CDR3 loop: CASSVLLNTEAFF. CDR3 in DNA: TGTGCCAGCAGCGTATTGTTGAACACTGAAGCTTTCTTT.

This clonotype occurred many times. This chain connects TRBV20-1 to TRBJ2-7; perhaps TRBD2 as D (5 bases). This CDR3 has 16 amino acids. V lost 2 bases, J lost 4 bases, and 21 bases lay in between. Germline CDR1 reads DFQATT; CDR2 reads SNEGSKA (reference sequence). The CDR3 DNA sequence: TGCAGTGCTAGACAAGCCGGGATTATCGCACCGTACGAGCAGTACTTC. The encoded protein is CSARQAGIIAPYEQYF.

The table lists this clonotype with many counts. The chain combines TRBV29-1 with TRBJ1-1, with a weak D call TRBD1 (5 bases). The germline gives CDR1 SQVTM, CDR2 ANQGSEA. The V gene lost 7 bases and the J gene lost 1 base, with 13 bases spanning the gap. CDR3 length equals 13 residues. CDR3 residues: CSADETGNTEAFF. CDR3 DNA: TGCAGCGCTGATGAAACAGGGAACACTGAAGCTTTCTTT.

This clonotype is a singleton in its sample. V gene TRBV6-2 or TRBV6-3 combines with J gene TRBJ2-7; 10 bases align to TRBD2. V lost 10 bases and J lost 5; bases outside the gene matches: 23. This CDR3 has 18 residues. Germline lookup yields CDR1 MNHEY and CDR2 SVGEGT. The CDR3 DNA reads as TGTGCCACCCTCCGGAACAAGCGGGAGGGCCGGGATCCCCACGAGCAGTACTTC. It codes for CATLRNKREGRDPHEQYF.

This clonotype has just a few counts. The V and J genes are TRBV4-1 and TRBJ1-1, with D possibly TRBD1 on 6 matching bases. The V and J ends lost 4 bases and 9 bases respectively, with 15 bases between them. The CDR3 spans 13 residues. Germline CDR1 and CDR2: MGHRA and YSYEKL. CDR3 residues: CASSPDRTLQAFF. CDR3 sequence (DNA): TGCGCCAGCAGCCCCGACAGGACTTTACAAGCTTTCTTT.

In its sample, this clonotype was seen a few times. The chain combines TRBV18 with TRBJ1-1; no reliable D call. Germline V gene sequence: CDR1 KGHSH, CDR2 LQKENI. Trimming stripped 0 bases from V and 5 bases from J, with 16 bases between. This CDR3 has 16 residues. The DNA for the CDR3 is TGTGCCAGCTCACCACCCAACTCTCTATCGGGAACTGAAGCTTTCTTT. This gives the protein CASSPPNSLSGTEAFF.

In its sample, this clonotype was seen many times. The CDR3 DNA reads as TGTGCCAGCAGTCCCTCACACAGCCATGGCGCTGAAGCTTTCTTT. Protein sequence: CASSPSHSHGAEAFF. J is TRBJ1-1 and V is TRBV12-3 or TRBV12-4; D unresolved. The CDR3 contains 15 residues. V was pared by 5 bases and J by 6 bases, with 19 bases between.

The genes are TRBV6-5 and TRBJ2-7; D may be TRBD1 (5 bases). The V end lost 4 bases, the J end lost 5 bases, and 12 bases lay between the germline ends. In germline, CDR1 is MNHEY, CDR2 SVGAGI. The CDR3 extends over 13 amino acids. The CDR3 DNA sequence: TGTGCCAGCAGTTTTGACAGTCTGGACGAGCAGTACTTC. Its translation: CASSFDSLDEQYF.

V usage is TRBV6-5 and J usage is TRBJ2-7; TRBD1 aligns across 11 bases. The ends lost 0 bases at V and 4 bases at J; junction bases unmatched: 2. This CDR3 has 15 amino acids. In germline, CDR1 is MNHEY, CDR2 SVGAGI. Here the CDR3 DNA reads TGTGCCAGCAGTTACTCGGACAGGGGGCGTTACGAGCAGTACTTC. Translating it yields CASSYSDRGRYEQYF.

This clonotype was seen ten or more times. The J gene is TRBJ1-2, the V gene TRBV6-1, with D perhaps TRBD1 (5 bases). Germline assignment: CDR1 MNHNS and CDR2 SASEGT. Trimming cost V 9 bases and J 8 bases, with 22 bases left between them. The CDR3 length is 14 residues. In DNA, the CDR3 is TGTGCCAGTGCCGTAGGGGAGACAAATTGGGGCTACACCTTC. This codes for CASAVGETNWGYTF.

This clonotype occurred many times. The genes are TRBV6-1 and TRBJ1-5, with 8 bases aligning to TRBD1. This CDR3 contains 16 residues. CDR1 MNHNS and CDR2 SASEGT come from the germline V gene. V was clipped by 4 bases and J by 7 bases; unmatched bases: 12. The DNA for the CDR3 is TGTGCCAGCAGTGCCTCCTGGGGGGACAGGTCGCAGCCCCAGCATTTT. Amino acids: CASSASWGDRSQPQHF.

This clonotype occurred many times. The V call is TRBV12-3 or TRBV12-4, the J call TRBJ1-1; TRBD1 might be the D (5 bases). This CDR3 comprises 13 residues. V dropped 7 bases and J dropped 0 bases, with 9 bases sitting between them. CDR3 nucleotides: TGTGCCAGCATCAGACAGATGAACACTGAAGCTTTCTTT. It specifies CASIRQMNTEAFF.

This clonotype was seen at least ten times. Being one base from a much bigger clone, this may be a read error. The chain recombines TRBV12-3 or TRBV12-4 with TRBJ2-7, with D possibly TRBD1 on 5 matching bases. Deletions cut 3 bases from V and 2 bases from J, with 8 bases between. The CDR3 loop spans 13 amino acids. For the CDR3, the DNA is TGTGCCAGCAGTTTTGGCAGGGCCTACGAGCAGTACTTC. Its protein is CASSFGRAYEQYF.

The chain links TRBV20-1 to TRBJ2-1; 7 bases are a match to TRBD2. The CDR3 covers 15 residues. Germline CDR1 is DFQATT and CDR2 is SNEGSKA (reference sequence). With 8 bases clipped from V and 1 base from J, the junction kept 11 bases outside the gene matches. CDR3 loop: CSSLGRAGSYNEQFF. Written as DNA, the CDR3 is TGCAGTTCCCTAGGAAGAGCGGGGTCCTACAATGAGCAGTTCTTC.

At least ten counts were recorded for this clonotype. V and J are TRBV5-1 and TRBJ1-5; D not resolved. V lost 1 base and J 2 bases, leaving 10 bases between the germline ends. The CDR3 spans 15 residues. CDR1 is SGHRS and CDR2 is YFSETQ in the germline V gene. The CDR3 is CASSLSDGRNQPQHF. The CDR3 region has the DNA TGCGCCAGCAGCTTGTCGGATGGCCGCAATCAGCCCCAGCATTTT.

This sequence joins TRBV20-1 and TRBJ2-5, with D hard to call. CDR3 length equals 14 residues. The germline V gene has CDR1 DFQATT and CDR2 SNEGSKA (reference sequence). V was pared by 3 bases and J by 5 bases, with 16 bases between. The CDR3: CSASRRSFRETQYF. Written as DNA, the CDR3 is TGCAGTGCTAGTAGGCGTTCTTTTCGGGAGACCCAGTACTTC.

This clonotype has at least ten counts. V usage is TRBV13 and J usage is TRBJ2-5; TRBD1 aligns across 9 bases. The CDR3 sequence is 12 residues long. Losses at the gene ends were 5 bases for V and 7 bases for J; bases not matched to a gene: 2. Germline values: CDR1 PRHDT, CDR2 FYEKMQ (reference sequence). The DNA of the CDR3 is TGTGCCAGCAGCCGGACAGGGGCGACCCAGTACTTC. This sequence encodes CASSRTGATQYF.

In this sample, this clonotype turned up many times. The chain combines TRBV27 with TRBJ2-7; a weak D match, TRBD1 (5 bases). V lost 6 bases and J lost 0, with 15 bases in between. Germline V lookup: CDR1 MNHEY, CDR2 SMNVEV (reference sequence). The CDR3 length is 15 residues. CDR3: CASRQDTSSSYEQYF. The CDR3 nucleotides are TGTGCCAGCAGACAGGACACATCGAGCTCCTACGAGCAGTACTTC.

The chain carries TRBV6-1 and TRBJ2-4; D is perhaps TRBD1 or TRBD2 (5 bases each). Germline CDR1 reads MNHNS; CDR2 reads SASEGT. The V and J ends lost 6 bases and 2 bases respectively, with 14 bases between them. The CDR3 is 15 amino acids. The CDR3, as DNA: TGTGCCAGCAGCGCCGAACCGGGACCCAAAAACATTCAGTACTTC. Protein: CASSAEPGPKNIQYF.

This clonotype was counted many times. The chain couples TRBV10-3 to TRBJ1-2; D remains ambiguous. Per germline, CDR1 ENHRY and CDR2 SYGVKD. The length of the CDR3 is 12 residues. V was clipped by 8 bases and J by 3 bases, with 10 bases between them. The CDR3 nucleotides are TGTGCCATCGGCTCTTCGGACTATGGCTACACCTTC. Protein sequence: CAIGSSDYGYTF.

This clonotype showed up many times. The rearrangement joins TRBV30 to TRBJ1-1; 12 bases agree with TRBD1. With 3 bases clipped from V and 6 bases from J, the junction kept 8 bases outside the gene matches. CDR3 length equals 15 residues. CDR1 and CDR2 (germline): GTSNPN, SVGIG (reference sequence). The CDR3 DNA reads as TGTGCCTGGAGACCGGGACAGGGGGCGCGGGCTGAAGCTTTCTTT. It encodes CAWRPGQGARAEAFF.

The chain has TRBV13 and TRBJ1-2; weak D call: TRBD1 (5 bases). The CDR3 sequence is 15 residues long. CDR1 and CDR2 from the germline V gene are PRHDT and FYEKMQ (reference sequence). Trimming stripped 0 bases from V and 8 bases from J, with 16 bases between. This CDR3 is CASSLGPGRAEGYTF. CDR3 coding DNA: TGTGCCAGCAGCTTAGGGCCCGGCAGGGCAGAAGGCTACACCTTC.

This clonotype was seen repeatedly, ten times or more. The chain carries TRBV6-1 and TRBJ1-5; D is unclear. CDR3 size: 13 residues. With 8 bases removed from V and 4 bases from J, the gap between germline ends came to 12 bases. Looked up from germline, CDR1 is MNHNS and CDR2 is SASEGT. CDR3 in amino acids: CASCASKNQPQHF. The CDR3 DNA sequence: TGTGCCAGCTGCGCCAGTAAAAATCAGCCCCAGCATTTT.

This clonotype has a count of ten or more. The chain uses TRBV6-5 and TRBJ1-1, with TRBD1 matching 7 bases. This CDR3 has 17 amino acids. Germline CDR1 MNHEY, CDR2 SVGAGI. With 2 bases clipped from V and 1 base from J, the junction kept 10 bases outside the gene matches. The CDR3 DNA follows: TGTGCCAGCAGTTACCCAACTTTGAGGGGGCGGAACACTGAAGCTTTCTTT. Translating gives CASSYPTLRGRNTEAFF.

On this clonotype itself: A much more abundant neighbour one base away suggests this may be a read error. The conserved closing phenylalanine or tryptophan is absent in this CDR3, likely reflecting a read error. The genes are TRBV28 and TRBJ1-5; the match to TRBD1 covers 8 bases. There are 14 residues in the CDR3. Germline trimming cut 4 bases from V and 7 bases from J; bases unmatched to any gene: 6. The germline V gene encodes CDR1 MDHEN and CDR2 SYDVKM. CDR3 nucleotides: TGTGCCAGCAGTTCTAGGACAGGGATGCAGCCCCAGCATTAT. Protein sequence: CASSSRTGMQPQHY.

Comments on this clonotype: This may arise from a read error, as a much more abundant clone is one base away. This chain uses TRBV7-3 with TRBJ1-5, with D possibly TRBD1 on 5 matching bases. The CDR3 is made up of 14 amino acids. The germline V gene encodes CDR1 SGHTA and CDR2 FQGTGA. CDR3 DNA: TGTGCCAGCAGCCCCAGCAGCGACAGAGGGCCCCAGGATTTT. Its translation is CASSPSSDRGPQDF.

About this clonotype itself: A much more abundant neighbour one base away suggests this may be a read error. The chain couples TRBV20-1 to TRBJ1-3; the match to TRBD1 covers 9 bases. The trim removed 2 bases at V and 4 bases at J, leaving 6 bases unmatched. The CDR3 is 15 amino acids. In germline, CDR1 is DFQATT, CDR2 SNEGSKA (reference sequence). CDR3 in amino acids: CSARYWDRAGNTIYF. In DNA, the CDR3 is TGCAGTGCTAGATACTGGGACAGGGCAGGAAACACCATATATTTT.

This clonotype was seen ten or more times. The rearrangement links TRBV7-2 to TRBJ2-7, with TRBD1 matching 7 bases. V shed 2 bases and J 4 bases; nucleotides not matched to a gene: 8. The CDR3 extends over 15 amino acids. Germline loops: CDR1 SGHTA, CDR2 FQGNSA. The chain's CDR3 is CASSLLRQGIYEQYF. DNA of the CDR3: TGTGCCAGCAGCTTACTCAGACAGGGCATATACGAGCAGTACTTC. Based on the CDR3 plus reference TRBV7-2 and TRBJ2-7, the full variable domain is GAGVSQSPSNKVTEKGKDVELRCDPISGHTALYWYRQSLGQGLEFLIYFQGNSAPDKSGLPSDRFSAERTGGSVSTLTIQRTQQEDSAVYLCASSLLRQGIYEQYFGPGTRLTVT.

This clonotype was observed a handful of times. The chain carries TRBV6-1 and TRBJ2-7, with TRBD2 identical over 10 bases. The germline V gene has CDR1 MNHNS and CDR2 SASEGT. This CDR3 has 17 amino acids. Trimming took 1 base from V and 2 from J; bases not matched to a gene: 8. CDR3 loop: CASSEGGSGGLPYEQYF. Here the CDR3 DNA reads TGTGCCAGCAGTGAAGGAGGTAGCGGGGGGCTCCCCTACGAGCAGTACTTC.

This chain connects TRBV6-1 to TRBJ1-1; D gene unclear. V was cut by 8 bases and J by 1 base, with 26 bases left in between. Germline V lookup: CDR1 MNHNS, CDR2 SASEGT. This CDR3 contains 18 residues. DNA for the CDR3: TGTGCCAGCCAGGAAATCGGGAACCAGCGACTCGGGAACACTGAAGCTTTCTTT. It is translated as CASQEIGNQRLGNTEAFF.